This TCR beta chain derives from a study of T cells in Graves' hyperthyroidism and ophthalmopathy. Study results and caveats: The model predicted ophthalmopathy a median approximately 6 months before onset. Classification by a 13 V-J model distinguished ophthalmopathy from stable hyperthyroidism. Expanded thyroid clonotypes (above 0.001) were mostly also found in blood.

Unmatched junction bases numbered 3, after V lost 1 base and J lost 3 bases. The CDR3 spans 14 residues. Germline V gene sequence: CDR1 SGHTA, CDR2 FQGNSA. There were TCR beta CDR3 regions amplified from RNA transcripts. HTBI primers were employed in a first-round RT-PCR of the TCR CDR3. MiXCR, run by TCRdb on the multiplex PCR reads, gives a single entry per CDR3 protein. The table includes approximately 700,000 distinct CDR3 sequences, roughly 45% detected once. This clonotype was recorded many times. The antigen remains undetermined. Material for sequencing was peripheral blood or thyroid tissue (not recorded which). The clonotype originates from an adult man with Graves' disease, either hyperthyroidism or ophthalmopathy (not recorded which). V gene TRBV7-2 combines with J gene TRBJ2-7; 7 bases map to TRBD1. The CDR3 reads CASSLGGGLYEQYF. The CDR3 bases are TGTGCCAGCAGCTTAGGAGGGGGCCTCTACGAGCAGTACTTC.